A single sample is the source of the 32 T cell receptor beta chains below, sequenced in a study of control samples from healthy donors and cancer patients. Method: immunoSEQ multiplex PCR; TCRdb's copy keeps in-frame clones and lacks some. The data show 150,000 to 200,000 clones, with approximately 96% seen just once and around 8.5% held by the top ten. The specimen was blood. These receptors were collected from a woman in her forties in good health.

The rearrangement joins TRBV7-2 to TRBJ2-7, with 7 bases matching TRBD2. V shed 1 base, J shed 7 bases, and the junction held 10 bases outside the gene matches. The CDR3 runs 15 residues. Germline loops: CDR1 SGHTA, CDR2 FQGNSA. CDR3 residues: CASSLGGRLAEEQYF. The DNA of the CDR3 is TGTGCCAGCAGCTTAGGAGGCCGGCTAGCGGAAGAGCAGTACTTC.

About this clone: Different DNA sequences within this sample yield the same CDR3. The V call is TRBV2, the J call TRBJ2-2; maybe TRBD1 (6 bases). V was trimmed by 1 base and J by 3 bases, leaving 9 bases between them. The CDR3 is made up of 15 amino acids. The germline CDR1 and CDR2 sequences are SNHLY and FYNNEI. The CDR3 sequence: CASSEGQGYTGELFF. The CDR3 bases are TGTGCCAGCAGTGAAGGGCAGGGGTACACCGGGGAGCTGTTTTTT. Drawing the rest from reference TRBV2 and TRBJ2-2, the complete variable domain is EPEVTQTPSHQVTQMGQEVILRCVPISNHLYFYWYRQILGQKVEFLVSFYNNEISEKSEIFDDQFSVERPDGSNFTLKIRSTKLEDSAMYFCASSEGQGYTGELFFGEGSRLTVL.

J is TRBJ1-5 and V is TRBV5-1, with unresolved D. This CDR3 is built from 15 residues. V was cut by 0 bases and J by 5 bases, with 12 bases left in between. The germline gives CDR1 SGHRS, CDR2 YFSETQ. DNA for the CDR3: TGCGCCAGCAGCTTGGATGGCAGGATTGATCAGCCCCAGCATTTT. Protein product: CASSLDGRIDQPQHF.

The V call is TRBV9, the J call TRBJ2-3, with D hard to call. CDR3 size: 14 residues. V was cut by 1 base and J by 1 base, with 7 bases left in between. Germline CDR1 is SGDLS and CDR2 is YYNGEE. CDR3: CASSVYFGTDTQYF. CDR3 sequence (DNA): TGTGCCAGCAGCGTATACTTCGGCACAGATACGCAGTATTTT.

As concerns this clone: Germline is not matched at one junction end, which may reflect a read error. This rearrangement joins TRBV2 to TRBJ1-5; D not resolved. This CDR3 has 13 amino acids. Germline V gives CDR1 SNHLY, CDR2 FYNNEI. This CDR3 reads CASSSGLNQPQHF. CDR3 DNA: TGTGCTAGCAGTTCAGGTTTAAACCAGCCCCAGCATTTT. Using reference TRBV2 and TRBJ1-5 for the parts outside the CDR3, the full variable domain is EPEVTQTPSHQVTQMGQEVILRCVPISNHLYFYWYRQILGQKVEFLVSFYNNEISEKSEIFDDQFSVERPDGSNFTLKIRSTKLEDSAMYFCASSSGLNQPQHFGDGTRLSIL.

This chain links TRBV5-5 with TRBJ1-2; TRBD1 matches 9 bases. Per germline, CDR1 SGHKS and CDR2 YYEKEE (reference sequence). CDR3 size: 12 residues. With V trimmed by 3 bases and J by 6 bases, 0 bases remained unmatched. In DNA form, the CDR3 reads TGTGCCAGCAGCTGGGACAGGGATGGCTACACCTTC. Translation gives CASSWDRDGYTF.

Here the CDR3 reads CASSPRVSLGEQFF. CDR3 in DNA: TGTGCCAGCAGTCCTAGGGTTTCCCTGGGTGAGCAGTTCTTC. V is TRBV25-1 and J is TRBJ2-1; D uncertain. This CDR3 is 14 amino acids long. The germline V and J ends were trimmed by 5 bases and 9 bases, with 17 bases remaining between them. CDR1 and CDR2 from the germline V gene are MGHDK and SYGVNS.

This chain uses TRBV5-1 with TRBJ1-4, with D uncertain. This CDR3 has 14 amino acids. Germline lookup yields CDR1 SGHRS and CDR2 YFSETQ. V lost 0 bases and J lost 11, with 14 bases in between. The CDR3 sequence is CASSLAGGDNKLFF. CDR3 coding DNA: TGCGCCAGCAGCTTGGCCGGAGGAGACAACAAACTGTTTTTT.

The rearrangement links TRBV29-1 to TRBJ2-5; D call uncertain. The ends were cut back, 4 bases at V and 0 bases at J, with 9 bases in the middle. Germline V lookup: CDR1 SQVTM, CDR2 ANQGSEA. CDR3 length: 13 amino acids. Here the CDR3 reads CSVGWGNQETQYF. The CDR3 region has the DNA TGCAGCGTTGGGTGGGGAAACCAAGAGACCCAGTACTTC.

The rearrangement joins TRBV6-2 or TRBV6-3 to TRBJ2-5; 13 nucleotides agree with TRBD2. The J segment lost 0 bases and the V segment lost 2 bases, leaving 0 bases of the junction unmatched. CDR1 and CDR2 (germline): MNHEY, SVGEGT. CDR3 length: 16 amino acids. Here the CDR3 reads CASSYGTSGDQETQYF. The CDR3, as DNA: TGTGCCAGCAGTTACGGGACTAGCGGGGACCAAGAGACCCAGTACTTC.

This chain links TRBV5-6 with TRBJ2-7, with D perhaps matching TRBD2 (6 bases). CDR1 and CDR2 from the germline V gene are SGHDT and YYEEEE. The CDR3 covers 14 residues. Trimming left V 1 base short and J 3 bases short, with 11 bases between. The CDR3 region has the DNA TGTGCCAGCAGCTTGAGGATGGGGGGCTACGAGCAGTACTTC. It is translated as CASSLRMGGYEQYF. Full variable domain (outside the CDR3, taken from reference TRBV5-6 and TRBJ2-7): DAGVTQSPTHLIKTRGQQVTLRCSPKSGHDTVSWYQQALGQGPQFIFQYYEEEERQRGNFPDRFSGHQFPNYSSELNVNALLLGDSALYLCASSLRMGGYEQYFGPGTRLTVT.

V is TRBV5-6 and J is TRBJ1-1; D might be TRBD1 (5 bases). Looked up from germline, CDR1 is SGHDT and CDR2 is YYEEEE. The V end lost 1 base, the J end lost 1 base, and 14 bases lay between the germline ends. The CDR3 has 16 residues. The CDR3 protein is CASSLLGAKANTEAFF. CDR3 coding DNA: TGTGCCAGCAGCTTGTTAGGGGCAAAGGCGAACACTGAAGCTTTCTTT.

The chain has TRBV11-2 and TRBJ2-3, with 9 bases aligning to TRBD1. CDR1 and CDR2 (germline): SGHAT, FQNNGV. The trim removed 0 bases at V and 5 bases at J, leaving 9 bases unmatched. The CDR3 loop spans 17 amino acids. The DNA of the CDR3 is TGTGCCAGCAGCTTAGAGGACAGGGGTCCCTCCATAGATACGCAGTATTTT. This translates into CASSLEDRGPSIDTQYF.

The chain uses TRBV29-1 and TRBJ1-1; D is possibly TRBD1 (5 bases). Germline assignment: CDR1 SQVTM and CDR2 ANQGSEA. The CDR3 has 14 amino acids. Trimming took 6 bases from V and 0 from J, leaving 14 bases between them. CDR3 nucleotide sequence: TGCAGCGTCTATCCGGGACGGATGAACACTGAAGCTTTCTTT. Translation: CSVYPGRMNTEAFF.

The V and J genes are TRBV5-4 and TRBJ2-5, with 12 bases aligning to TRBD2. This CDR3 contains 16 residues. Germline V gene sequence: CDR1 SGHNT, CDR2 YYREEE (reference sequence). Losses at the gene ends were 4 bases for V and 6 bases for J; bases not matched to a gene: 10. The CDR3 DNA reads TGTGCCAGCAGCCCCCACAGGACTAGCGGGGTAAAGACCCAGTACTTC. It codes for CASSPHRTSGVKTQYF.

The rearrangement links TRBV6-5 to TRBJ1-1; no clear D gene. CDR3 length equals 15 residues. CDR1 and CDR2 from the germline V gene are MNHEY and SVGAGI. V gave up 7 bases and J gave up 0 bases, with 15 bases separating them. The CDR3 spells CASNPVATMNTEAFF. In DNA form, the CDR3 reads TGTGCCAGCAACCCCGTTGCGACCATGAACACTGAAGCTTTCTTT.

CDR3 sequence: CASSVGGRNEQFF. The CDR3, as DNA: TGTGCCAGCAGCGTAGGAGGGCGCAATGAGCAGTTCTTC. The chain links TRBV11-3 to TRBJ2-1; D is possibly TRBD2 (6 bases). Germline V gene data show CDR1 as SGHNT and CDR2 as YENEEA. V was trimmed by 5 bases and J by 6 bases, leaving 11 bases between them. The CDR3 is 13 amino acids. The full variable domain, completed using reference TRBV11-3 and TRBJ2-1, is EAGVVQSPRYKIIEKKQPVAFWCNPISGHNTLYWYLQNLGQGPELLIRYENEEAVDDSQLPKDRFSAERLKGVDSTLKIQPAELGDSAVYLCASSVGGRNEQFFGPGTRLTVL.

A single count supports this clone. This chain joins TRBV12-5 and TRBJ2-5; no reliable D call. The CDR3 is made up of 14 amino acids. CDR1 is LGHNT, CDR2 FRNRAP, per germline. The V end was cut by 8 bases, the J end by 1 base, with 14 bases between. The CDR3 region has the DNA TGTGCTAGTTCCGGTGGCTTGCCCCAAGAGACCCAGTACTTC. It translates to CASSGGLPQETQYF.

V and J are TRBV5-8 and TRBJ1-1; D not certain. Germline V gene data show CDR1 as SGHTS and CDR2 as YDEGEE. Trimming cost V 1 base and J 0 bases, with 10 bases left between them. CDR3 length equals 15 residues. The CDR3 loop reads CASSLSVRLNTEAFF. The CDR3 nucleotides are TGTGCCAGCAGCTTGTCCGTCCGCCTGAACACTGAAGCTTTCTTT. The full variable domain, its missing parts supplied by reference TRBV5-8 and TRBJ1-1, is EAGVTQSPTHLIKTRGQQATLRCSPISGHTSVYWYQQALGLGLQFLLWYDEGEERNRGNFPPRFSGRQFPNYSSELNVNALELEDSALYLCASSLSVRLNTEAFFGQGTRLTVV.

The count of this clone is one. V and J are TRBV18 and TRBJ2-3, with TRBD1 matching 9 bases. V trimming: 8 bases; J trimming: 5 bases; junction bases outside the gene matches: 11. The CDR3 covers 15 residues. Germline values: CDR1 KGHSH, CDR2 LQKENI. In nucleotides, the CDR3 is TGTGCCAGCCATCTGAGGGACAGGGAAATAGATACGCAGTATTTT. The encoded protein is CASHLRDREIDTQYF.

This rearrangement joins TRBV6-2 or TRBV6-3 to TRBJ2-5, with D unresolved. CDR3 length: 12 residues. Germline values: CDR1 MNHEY, CDR2 SVGEGT. V lost 5 bases and J lost 5, with 9 bases in between. Here the CDR3 DNA reads TGTGCCAGCAGTAAGTCGAGGGAGACCCAGTACTTC. Amino acids: CASSKSRETQYF.

The V and J genes are TRBV4-3 and TRBJ2-3; D is unclear. Germline V CDR1 and CDR2: LGHNA, YSLEER. This CDR3 contains 13 residues. V dropped 4 bases and J dropped 1 base, with 6 bases sitting between them. Here the CDR3 reads CASSPRGTDTQYF. The CDR3 nucleotides are TGCGCCAGCAGCCCCCGGGGCACAGATACGCAGTATTTT.

The chain joins TRBV6-5 to TRBJ2-7; maybe TRBD1 (6 bases). Germline lookup yields CDR1 MNHEY and CDR2 SVGAGI. V gave up 5 bases and J gave up 3 bases, with 14 bases separating them. The CDR3 covers 14 residues. CDR3 sequence reads: CASSKDRDNYEQYF. CDR3 in DNA: TGTGCCAGCAGTAAGGACCGGGACAACTACGAGCAGTACTTC.

This chain uses TRBV19 with TRBJ2-5; perhaps D is TRBD1 or TRBD2 (5 bases each). Germline lookup yields CDR1 LNHDA and CDR2 SQIVND (reference sequence). The V end was cut by 1 base, the J end by 5 bases, with 17 bases between. The CDR3 is 16 residues long. Here the CDR3 reads CASSIGAGTGEETQYF. CDR3 coding DNA: TGTGCCAGTAGTATAGGAGCCGGGACCGGGGAGGAGACCCAGTACTTC.

This clone has a handful of counts. This chain joins TRBV5-6 and TRBJ1-1; 9 bases map to TRBD1. The germline gives CDR1 SGHDT, CDR2 YYEEEE. This CDR3 has 15 residues. J gave up 0 bases and V 2 bases, and 2 bases lay outside the gene matches. The CDR3 DNA sequence: TGTGCCAGCAGCTTCGGGACAGGGATGAACACTGAAGCTTTCTTT. Its translation: CASSFGTGMNTEAFF.

The chain recombines TRBV3-1 (or the pseudogene TRBV3-2) with TRBJ2-2; D gene uncertain. This CDR3 region has 16 residues. Trimming shortened V by 1 base and J by 2 bases, and 11 bases separated the two germline ends. Per germline, CDR1 LGHDT and CDR2 YNNKEL (reference sequence). The CDR3 is CASSQGVDLNTGELFF. Written as DNA, the CDR3 is TGTGCCAGCAGCCAAGGAGTCGACTTAAACACCGGGGAGCTGTTTTTT.

The chain links TRBV9 to TRBJ2-5; D remains unclear. Deletions cut 3 bases from V and 1 base from J, with 4 bases between. Germline V gene sequence: CDR1 SGDLS, CDR2 YYNGEE. This CDR3 is built from 12 residues. CDR3 sequence: CASSGAQETQYF. The CDR3 DNA follows: TGTGCCAGCAGCGGGGCCCAAGAGACCCAGTACTTC.

The chain couples TRBV5-1 to TRBJ2-7; TRBD2 matches 10 bases. The CDR3 has 15 residues. The germline gives CDR1 SGHRS, CDR2 YFSETQ. V dropped 4 bases and J dropped 2; count of bases not matched to a gene: 6. The CDR3 region is CASSVRLAGPYEQYF. The CDR3 DNA is TGCGCCAGCAGCGTACGACTAGCGGGTCCCTACGAGCAGTACTTC. The entire variable domain, with the rest obtained from reference TRBV5-1 and TRBJ2-7, is as follows: KAGVTQTPRYLIKTRGQQVTLSCSPISGHRSVSWYQQTPGQGLQFLFEYFSETQRNKGNFPGRFSGRQFSNSRSEMNVSTLELGDSALYLCASSVRLAGPYEQYFGPGTRLTVT.

The V and J genes are TRBV19 and TRBJ2-7; the D gene is possibly TRBD2 (6 bases). The CDR3 has 11 amino acids. Trimming removed 8 bases at V and 7 bases at J, with 12 bases between. CDR1 is LNHDA and CDR2 is SQIVND in the germline V gene (reference sequence). CDR3 sequence: CASGYREEQYF. The CDR3 DNA is TGTGCCAGTGGGTACCGGGAGGAGCAGTACTTC.

V is TRBV7-2 and J is TRBJ1-4, with no clear D. This CDR3 has 16 residues. The V end lost 2 bases, the J end lost 0 bases, and 10 bases lay between the germline ends. The V gene's germline CDR1 is SGHTA and CDR2 FQGNSA. In DNA form, the CDR3 reads TGTGCCAGCAGCTTAAGACTGGGAACAACTAATGAAAAACTGTTTTTT. Residues: CASSLRLGTTNEKLFF.

The rearrangement joins TRBV7-2 to TRBJ1-1, with TRBD1 matching 9 bases. V was clipped by 1 base and J by 5 bases; unmatched bases: 8. Germline lookup yields CDR1 SGHTA and CDR2 FQGNSA. The CDR3 has 16 residues. CDR3 loop: CASSLGQTGGETEAFF. The CDR3 DNA reads as TGTGCCAGCAGCTTAGGCCAGACAGGGGGAGAGACTGAAGCTTTCTTT.

J is TRBJ1-1 and V is TRBV19; D gene unclear. Trimming took off 5 bases at V and 7 bases at J, with 8 bases between the two ends. CDR1 is LNHDA, CDR2 SQIVND, per germline (reference sequence). This CDR3 has 11 amino acids. The CDR3 loop reads CASSVIREAFF. The CDR3 DNA reads TGTGCCAGTAGTGTAATTCGTGAAGCTTTCTTT.